This TCR beta chain was captured by sequencing in a study of T cells after yellow fever vaccination. Study findings and constraints: Few clonotypes appeared in both CD4 and CD8 compartments. Abundant contaminating clonotypes from the bulk population could appear in FACS-sorted repertoires. Among primary-vaccination clones, most reappeared after the booster, at around 97% for CD4 and around 91% for CD8.

The CDR3 is made up of 14 amino acids. V gave up 3 bases and J gave up 7 bases; unmatched junction bases: 5. Germline assignment: CDR1 MNHNY and CDR2 SVGAGI (reference sequence). From the 5' RACE reads, TCRdb called clonotypes with MiXCR, one entry per CDR3 protein. The sample contains some 260,000 distinct CDR3 sequences, about 5.2% of which appear only once. This clonotype was observed a few times. Its specificity is unknown. This sequence originates from a man aged 18 to 29 who received the YFV17D yellow fever vaccine. Sample: CD4+ T cells sorted from PBMCs, taken on the day of the yellow fever booster vaccination. The chain links TRBV6-6 to TRBJ2-1, with 8 nucleotides matching TRBD2. The CDR3 spells CASSYAGTRNEQFF. For the CDR3, the DNA is TGTGCCAGCAGTTATGCGGGGACTAGAAATGAGCAGTTCTTC.